This entry lists 16 T cell receptor beta chains sequenced from one sample in a study of tumor-infiltrating lymphocytes in primary liver carcinoma. Making TCR beta cDNA involved approximately 510 ng total RNA and a constant-region primer. Three nested multiplex PCR rounds of slightly modified ARM-PCR generated TCR beta libraries. Both of the initial two PCR rounds ran for around 9 cycles and employed TRBV1-TRBV30 forward primers alongside a C-beta reverse primer. TCRdb ran MiXCR on the multiplex PCR reads and lists one entry per CDR3 protein. Here the sample spans about 78,000 distinct CDR3 sequences, 71% being singletons. Without any cell sorting, about 19-31 mg of bulk tissue yielded co-extracted RNA and DNA. Sequenced material: liver tumor tissue from sampling region 4. Subset: tumor region T4, right-lateral pole. The receptors originated from a woman in her fifties or sixties with primary liver carcinoma and hepatitis B virus infection.

This clonotype was counted between two and nine times. This may come from a read error, since a much larger clone is one base off. This chain uses TRBV29-1 with TRBJ1-1; tentatively, D is TRBD1 (6 bases). V shed 4 bases and J shed 5 bases, with 17 bases lying between them. CDR3 length: 14 residues. Looked up from germline, CDR1 is SQVTM and CDR2 is ANQGSEA. CDR3 amino acids: CSVARDTSGTEAFF. DNA of the CDR3: TGCAGCGTTGCCCGGGACACCAGTGGGACTGAAGCTTTCTTT.

On this clonotype itself: An end of the junction differs from the germline gene, which may be a read error. The chain combines TRBV30 with TRBJ2-1; D may match TRBD1 or TRBD2 (5 bases each). Germline CDR1 reads GTSNPN; CDR2 reads SVGIG (reference sequence). The CDR3 covers 13 residues. The CDR3 nucleotides read TGTTCCTGGTACCCCGGGACCCTTGGTGAGCAGTTCTTC. Protein: CSWYPGTLGEQFF.

Comments on this clonotype: Since a much larger clone is just one base distant, this may be a read error. The chain employs TRBV28 and TRBJ1-5, with TRBD1 as a possible D gene (5 bases). Germline V CDR1 and CDR2: MDHEN, SYDVKM. The CDR3 extends over 15 amino acids. V was trimmed by 1 base and J by 6 bases, leaving 13 bases between them. CDR3 loop: CASSLSGDESQPQHF. The CDR3 DNA reads TGTGCCAGCAGTTTATCGGGGGATGAGAGTCAGCCCCAGCATTTT. Filled out from reference TRBV28 and TRBJ1-5, the complete variable domain reads DVKVTQSSRYLVKRTGEKVFLECVQDMDHENMFWYRQDPGLGLRLIYFSYDVKMKEKGDIPEGYSVSREKKERFSLILESASTNQTSMYLCASSLSGDESQPQHFGDGTRLSIL.

Turning to this clonotype: Sequence at one end of the junction differs from germline and may be a read error. The gene calls are TRBV6-1 and TRBJ1-1, with D tentatively TRBD1 (5 bases). Germline CDR1 is MNHNS and CDR2 is SASEGT. The CDR3 is 12 amino acids. CDR3 residues: CAGSEVGTLPNF. The CDR3 bases are TGTGCCGGCAGTGAAGTTGGGACGTTACCCAACTTT.

V is TRBV28 and J is TRBJ1-1; 10 nucleotides align to TRBD1. This CDR3 contains 16 residues. Germline values: CDR1 MDHEN, CDR2 SYDVKM. Trimming at V came to 2 bases and at J to 4 bases, leaving 7 bases not matched to a gene. The CDR3 spells CASSLEYGTGATEAFF. The CDR3 DNA is TGTGCCAGCAGTTTAGAGTACGGGACAGGGGCCACTGAAGCTTTCTTT.

Only one count was recorded for this clonotype. At one of its ends the junction is not consistent with the germline gene, which may arise from a read error. V is TRBV11-2 and J is TRBJ2-4; D is ambiguous. CDR3 length: 14 residues. The germline V gene has CDR1 SGHAT and CDR2 FQNNGV. The CDR3 sequence: CTSSSRPGANTQYF. The CDR3 DNA follows: TGTACCAGCAGCTCCCGACCTGGAGCAAACACTCAGTACTTT.

For this clonotype: Mismatch with germline at one junction end may stem from a read error. The chain recombines TRBV29-1 with TRBJ1-1, with D unclear. The CDR3 runs 13 residues. In germline, CDR1 is SQVTM, CDR2 ANQGSEA. The CDR3 here is CSVAALAATGAFF. The CDR3 DNA follows: TGTAGCGTTGCGGCCCTAGCGGCCACTGGAGCTTTCTTT.

This clonotype has just one count. The gene calls are TRBV2 and TRBJ2-4, with D unclear. Trimming removed 9 bases from V and 13 bases from J, with 16 bases in between. The CDR3 spans 11 residues. The germline V gene has CDR1 SNHLY and CDR2 FYNNEI. CDR3: CARSDGSNQYF. The DNA of the CDR3 is TGTGCCAGGAGCGATGGGTCAAACCAGTACTTC.

Concerning this clonotype: This sequence may be a read error, since a much larger clone differs from it by one base. This chain joins TRBV28 and TRBJ1-1; weak D call: TRBD1 (5 bases). This CDR3 has 14 residues. V was shortened by 2 bases and J by 6 bases, with 13 bases between the two germline ends. In germline, CDR1 is MDHEN, CDR2 SYDVKM. The CDR3 reads CASSLPGRGAEAFF. The CDR3 DNA is TGTGCCAGCAGTTTACCCGGCCGGGGCGCTGAAGCTTTCTTT.

This clonotype was detected only a few times. V and J are TRBV28 and TRBJ2-7, with 7 bases identical to TRBD2. Per germline, CDR1 MDHEN and CDR2 SYDVKM. V dropped 5 bases and J dropped 3; count of bases not matched to a gene: 10. This CDR3 is 15 amino acids long. The CDR3 is CASSPSGGGGYEQYF. CDR3 sequence (DNA): TGTGCCAGCAGTCCTAGTGGTGGCGGGGGCTACGAGCAGTACTTC.

The rearrangement links TRBV20-1 to TRBJ2-3; a weak D match, TRBD2 (5 bases). Looked up from germline, CDR1 is DFQATT and CDR2 is SNEGSKA (reference sequence). CDR3 length equals 13 residues. V gave up 6 bases and J gave up 1 base, with 11 bases separating them. CDR3 sequence: CSAQNSGTDTQYF. CDR3 DNA sequence: TGCAGTGCGCAGAATAGCGGCACAGATACGCAGTATTTT.

Comments on this clonotype: A much larger clone sits a single nucleotide away, making a read error possible. V and J are TRBV5-1 and TRBJ1-4; D is possibly TRBD1 (5 bases). CDR1 is SGHRS, CDR2 YFSETQ, per germline. The CDR3 extends over 14 amino acids. CDR3 in amino acids: CASGFGHPGEKLFF. The CDR3 nucleotides read TGCGCCAGCGGCTTCGGACACCCAGGTGAAAAACTGTTTTTT.

The count of this clonotype is one. The chain uses TRBV12-3 or TRBV12-4 and TRBJ1-5; unclear D gene. The CDR3 is made up of 13 amino acids. Here the CDR3 DNA reads TGTACCGGCAGCGTCGGAGGGCAGCAGCCCCAGCATTTT. It translates to CTGSVGGQQPQHF.

Concerning this clonotype: A read error is likely, as this CDR3 ends without the conserved phenylalanine or tryptophan. V is TRBV5-1 and J is TRBJ2-7; D remains unclear. The V end lost 0 bases, the J end lost 3 bases, and 10 bases lay between the germline ends. The CDR3 totals 14 residues. The germline gives CDR1 SGHRS, CDR2 YFSETQ. The CDR3 spells CASSLDMLDYEQYL. The DNA for the CDR3 is TGCGCCAGCAGCTTGGACATGTTGGACTACGAGCAGTACTTA.

This clonotype was counted ten times or more. The chain recombines TRBV5-1 with TRBJ2-2; TRBD1 matches at 9 bases. Per the germline V gene, CDR1 is SGHRS and CDR2 is YFSETQ. CDR3 size: 16 residues. Losses at the gene ends were 1 base for V and 2 bases for J; bases not matched to a gene: 3. The CDR3 DNA follows: TGCGCCAGCAGCTTGATGGGACAGGGAAACACCGGGGAGCTGTTTTTT. Its translation: CASSLMGQGNTGELFF.

Points on this clonotype: The missing conserved phenylalanine or tryptophan at the end of this CDR3 makes a read error likely. The chain carries TRBV6-1 and TRBJ2-3; no clear D gene. V dropped 5 bases and J dropped 6 bases, with 9 bases sitting between them. Germline CDR1 and CDR2: MNHNS and SASEGT. This CDR3 spans 12 amino acids. Written as DNA, the CDR3 is TGTGCCAGCAGTCTGCAAGGGGATACGCAGTATTTG. Amino acids: CASSLQGDTQYL.